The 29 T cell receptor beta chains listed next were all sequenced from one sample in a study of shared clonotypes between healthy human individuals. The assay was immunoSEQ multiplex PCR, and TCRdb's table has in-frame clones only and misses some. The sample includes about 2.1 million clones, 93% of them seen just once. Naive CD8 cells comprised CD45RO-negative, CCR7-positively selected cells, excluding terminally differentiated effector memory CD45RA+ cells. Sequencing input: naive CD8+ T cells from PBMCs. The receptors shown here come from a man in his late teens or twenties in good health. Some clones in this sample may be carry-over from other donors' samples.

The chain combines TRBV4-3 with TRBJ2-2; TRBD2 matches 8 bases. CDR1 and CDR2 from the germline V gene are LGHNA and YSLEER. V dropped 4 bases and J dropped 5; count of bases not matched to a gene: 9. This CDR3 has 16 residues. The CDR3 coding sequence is TGCGCCAGCAGCCCCTGGGCTAGCGGGTGGACCGGGGAGCTGTTTTTT. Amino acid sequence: CASSPWASGWTGELFF.

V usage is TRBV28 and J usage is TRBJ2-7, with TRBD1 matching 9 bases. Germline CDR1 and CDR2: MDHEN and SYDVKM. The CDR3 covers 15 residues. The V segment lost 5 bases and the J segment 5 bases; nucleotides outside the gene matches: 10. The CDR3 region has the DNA TGTGCCAGCAGTCCCCGCGGGACAGGGAACCACGAGCAGTACTTC. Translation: CASSPRGTGNHEQYF.

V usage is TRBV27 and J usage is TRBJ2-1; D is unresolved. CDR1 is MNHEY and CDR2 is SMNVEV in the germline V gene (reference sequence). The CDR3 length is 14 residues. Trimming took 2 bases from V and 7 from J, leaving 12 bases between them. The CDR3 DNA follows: TGTGCCAGCAGTTTAAATCCCCTTCTGAATGAGCAGTTCTTC. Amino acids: CASSLNPLLNEQFF.

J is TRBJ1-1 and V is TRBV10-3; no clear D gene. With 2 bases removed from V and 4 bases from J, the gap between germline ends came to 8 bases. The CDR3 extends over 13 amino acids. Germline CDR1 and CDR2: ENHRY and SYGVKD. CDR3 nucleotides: TGTGCCATCAGTGAGGAGGGAACCACTGAAGCTTTCTTT. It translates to CAISEEGTTEAFF.

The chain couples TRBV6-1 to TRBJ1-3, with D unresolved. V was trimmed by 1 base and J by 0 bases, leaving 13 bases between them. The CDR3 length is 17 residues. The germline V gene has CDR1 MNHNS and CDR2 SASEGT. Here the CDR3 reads CASSEEVESLSGNTIYF. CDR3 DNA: TGTGCCAGCAGTGAAGAGGTAGAATCCCTCTCTGGAAACACCATATATTTT.

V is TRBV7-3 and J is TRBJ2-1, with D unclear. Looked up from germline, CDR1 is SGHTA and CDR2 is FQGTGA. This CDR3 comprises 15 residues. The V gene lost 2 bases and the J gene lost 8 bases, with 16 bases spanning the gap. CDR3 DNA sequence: TGTGCCAGCAGCTTATATCGGTCACGGGCCGATGAGCAGTTCTTC. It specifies CASSLYRSRADEQFF. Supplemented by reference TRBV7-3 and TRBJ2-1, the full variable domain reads GAGVSQTPSNKVTEKGKYVELRCDPISGHTALYWYRQSLGQGPEFLIYFQGTGAADDSGLPNDRFFAVRPEGSVSTLKIQRTERGDSAVYLCASSLYRSRADEQFFGPGTRLTVL.

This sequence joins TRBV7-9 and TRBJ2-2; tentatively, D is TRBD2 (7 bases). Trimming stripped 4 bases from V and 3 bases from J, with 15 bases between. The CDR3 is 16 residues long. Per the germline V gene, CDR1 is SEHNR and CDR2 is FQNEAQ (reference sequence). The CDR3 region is CASSSLEGGDTGELFF. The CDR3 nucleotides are TGTGCCAGCAGCTCCCTCGAGGGGGGGGACACCGGGGAGCTGTTTTTT.

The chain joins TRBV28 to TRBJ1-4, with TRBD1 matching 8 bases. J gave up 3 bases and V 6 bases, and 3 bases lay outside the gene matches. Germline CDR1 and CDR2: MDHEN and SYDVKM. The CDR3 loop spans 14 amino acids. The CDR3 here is CASRMTGANEKLFF. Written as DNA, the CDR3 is TGTGCCAGCAGGATGACAGGGGCTAATGAAAAACTGTTTTTT.

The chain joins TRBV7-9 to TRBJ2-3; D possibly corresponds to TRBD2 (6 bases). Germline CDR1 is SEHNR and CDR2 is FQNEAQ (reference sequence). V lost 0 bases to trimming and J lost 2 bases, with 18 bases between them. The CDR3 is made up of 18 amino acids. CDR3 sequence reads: CASSLAGVASEHTDTQYF. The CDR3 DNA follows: TGTGCCAGCAGCTTAGCGGGGGTGGCTAGCGAACACACAGATACGCAGTATTTT.

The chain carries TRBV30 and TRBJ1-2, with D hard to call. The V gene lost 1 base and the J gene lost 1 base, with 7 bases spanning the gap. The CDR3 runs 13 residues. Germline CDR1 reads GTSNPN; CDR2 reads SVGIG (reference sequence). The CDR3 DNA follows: TGTGCCTGGAGTGACCCCAATAACTATGGCTACACCTTC. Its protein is CAWSDPNNYGYTF. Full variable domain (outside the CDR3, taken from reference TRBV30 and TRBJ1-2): SQTIHQWPATLVQPVGSPLSLECTVEGTSNPNLYWYRQAAGRGLQLLFYSVGIGQISSEVPQNLSASRPQDRQFILSSKKLLLSDSGFYLCAWSDPNNYGYTFGSGTRLTVV.

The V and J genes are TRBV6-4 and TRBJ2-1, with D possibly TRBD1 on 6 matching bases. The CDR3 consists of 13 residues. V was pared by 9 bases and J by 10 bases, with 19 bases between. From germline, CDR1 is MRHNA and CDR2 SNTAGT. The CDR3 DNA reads TGTGCCAGTCACAGGGTTTTGGGCTTAGAGCAGTTCTTC. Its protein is CASHRVLGLEQFF.

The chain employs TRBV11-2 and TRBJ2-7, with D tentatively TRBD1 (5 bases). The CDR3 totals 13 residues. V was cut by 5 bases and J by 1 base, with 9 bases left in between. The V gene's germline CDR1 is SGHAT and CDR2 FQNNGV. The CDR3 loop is CASSHRGSYEQYF. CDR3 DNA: TGTGCCAGCAGCCATAGGGGTTCCTACGAGCAGTACTTC.

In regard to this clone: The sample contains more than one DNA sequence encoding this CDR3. The CDR3 sequence: CASSLGASGPYEQYF. The CDR3 DNA follows: TGTGCCAGCAGCTTGGGCGCTAGCGGACCCTACGAGCAGTACTTC. The chain combines TRBV5-6 with TRBJ2-7; 7 bases align to TRBD2. Germline V gene lookup returns CDR1 SGHDT and CDR2 YYEEEE. This CDR3 is built from 15 residues. The V segment lost 0 bases and the J segment 2 bases; nucleotides outside the gene matches: 5.

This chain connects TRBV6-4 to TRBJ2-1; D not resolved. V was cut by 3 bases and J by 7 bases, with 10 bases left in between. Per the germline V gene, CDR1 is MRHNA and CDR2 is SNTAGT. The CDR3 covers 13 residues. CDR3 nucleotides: TGTGCCAGCAGTGAAGCTGGTTTGAATGAGCAGTTCTTC. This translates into CASSEAGLNEQFF.

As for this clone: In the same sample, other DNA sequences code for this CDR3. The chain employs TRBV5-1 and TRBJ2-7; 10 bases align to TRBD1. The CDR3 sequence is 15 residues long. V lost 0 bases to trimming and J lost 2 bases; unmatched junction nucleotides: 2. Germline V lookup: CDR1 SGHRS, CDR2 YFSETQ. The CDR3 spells CASSLGDRGPYEQYF. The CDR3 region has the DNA TGCGCCAGCAGCTTGGGGGACAGGGGACCCTACGAGCAGTACTTC.

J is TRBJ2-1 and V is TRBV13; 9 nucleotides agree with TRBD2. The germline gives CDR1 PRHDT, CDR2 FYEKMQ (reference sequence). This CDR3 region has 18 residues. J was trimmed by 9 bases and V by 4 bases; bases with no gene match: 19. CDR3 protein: CASSSRPEIAGAGGEQFF. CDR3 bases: TGTGCCAGCAGCTCCCGACCTGAAATAGCGGGAGCCGGCGGTGAGCAGTTCTTC.

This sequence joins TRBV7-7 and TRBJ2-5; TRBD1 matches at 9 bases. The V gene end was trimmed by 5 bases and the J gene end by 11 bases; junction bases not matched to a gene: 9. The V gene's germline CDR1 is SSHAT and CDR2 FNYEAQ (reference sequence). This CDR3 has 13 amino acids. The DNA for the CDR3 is TGTGCCAGCAGCCCGGGACAGGGTTTAGAGCAGTACTTC. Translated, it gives CASSPGQGLEQYF.

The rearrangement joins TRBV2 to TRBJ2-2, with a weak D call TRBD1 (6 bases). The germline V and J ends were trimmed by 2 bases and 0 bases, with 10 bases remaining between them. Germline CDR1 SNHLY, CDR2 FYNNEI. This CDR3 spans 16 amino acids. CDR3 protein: CASSEWGQSNTGELFF. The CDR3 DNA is TGTGCCAGCAGTGAATGGGGACAATCGAACACCGGGGAGCTGTTTTTT.

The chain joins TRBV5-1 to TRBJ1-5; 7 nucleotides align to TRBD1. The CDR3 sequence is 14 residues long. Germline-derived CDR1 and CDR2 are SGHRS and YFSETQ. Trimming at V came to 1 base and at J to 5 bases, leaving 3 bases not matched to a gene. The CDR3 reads CASSLNTGDQPQHF. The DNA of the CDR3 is TGCGCCAGCAGCTTGAATACAGGGGATCAGCCCCAGCATTTT.

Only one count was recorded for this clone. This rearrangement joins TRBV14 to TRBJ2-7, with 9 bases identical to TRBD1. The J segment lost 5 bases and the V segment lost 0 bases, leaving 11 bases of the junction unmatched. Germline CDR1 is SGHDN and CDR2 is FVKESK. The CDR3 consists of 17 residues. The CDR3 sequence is CASSQDSWGTGIDEQYF. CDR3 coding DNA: TGTGCCAGCAGCCAAGATTCTTGGGGGACAGGGATCGACGAGCAGTACTTC.

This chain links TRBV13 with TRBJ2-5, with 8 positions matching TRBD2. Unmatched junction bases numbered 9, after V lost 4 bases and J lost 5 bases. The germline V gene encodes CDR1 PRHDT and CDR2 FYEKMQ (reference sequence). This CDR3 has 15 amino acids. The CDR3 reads CASSSPSGLEETQYF. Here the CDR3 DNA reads TGTGCCAGCAGCTCCCCTAGCGGGTTGGAGGAGACCCAGTACTTC. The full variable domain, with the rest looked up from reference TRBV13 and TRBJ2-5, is AAGVIQSPRHLIKEKRETATLKCYPIPRHDTVYWYQQGPGQDPQFLISFYEKMQSDKGSIPDRFSAQQFSDYHSELNMSSLELGDSALYFCASSSPSGLEETQYFGPGTRLLVL.

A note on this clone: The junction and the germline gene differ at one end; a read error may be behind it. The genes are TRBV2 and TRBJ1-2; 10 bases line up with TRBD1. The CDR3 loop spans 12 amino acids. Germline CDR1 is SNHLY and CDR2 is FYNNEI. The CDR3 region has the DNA TGTGCCAGTAACGACAGGGGGCGCATCGCGTCCTTC. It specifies CASNDRGRIASF.

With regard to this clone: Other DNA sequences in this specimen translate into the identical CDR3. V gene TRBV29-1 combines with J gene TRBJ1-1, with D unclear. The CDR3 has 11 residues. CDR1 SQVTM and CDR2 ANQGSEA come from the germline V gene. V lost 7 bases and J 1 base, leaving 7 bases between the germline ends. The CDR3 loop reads CSAGQNTEAFF. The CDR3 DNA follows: TGCAGCGCAGGCCAGAACACTGAAGCTTTCTTT.

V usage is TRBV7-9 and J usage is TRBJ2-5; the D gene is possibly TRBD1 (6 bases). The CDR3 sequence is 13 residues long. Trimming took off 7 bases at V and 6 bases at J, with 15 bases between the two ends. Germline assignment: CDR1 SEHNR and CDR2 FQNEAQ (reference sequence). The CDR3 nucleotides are TGTGCCAGCAACGAACAGGGTCGGAAGACCCAGTACTTC. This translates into CASNEQGRKTQYF.

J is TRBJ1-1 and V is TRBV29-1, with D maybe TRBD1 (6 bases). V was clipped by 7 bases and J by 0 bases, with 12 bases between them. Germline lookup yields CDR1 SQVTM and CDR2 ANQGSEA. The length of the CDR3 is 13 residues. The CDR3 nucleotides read TGCAGCGCCACTAGGGGGATGAACACTGAAGCTTTCTTT. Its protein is CSATRGMNTEAFF.

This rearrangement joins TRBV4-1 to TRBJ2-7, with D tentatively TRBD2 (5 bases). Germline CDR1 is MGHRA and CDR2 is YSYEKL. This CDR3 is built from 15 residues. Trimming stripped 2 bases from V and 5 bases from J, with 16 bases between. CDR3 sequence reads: CASSQRPEGVHEQYF. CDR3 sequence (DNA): TGCGCCAGCAGCCAAAGGCCCGAGGGTGTACACGAGCAGTACTTC.

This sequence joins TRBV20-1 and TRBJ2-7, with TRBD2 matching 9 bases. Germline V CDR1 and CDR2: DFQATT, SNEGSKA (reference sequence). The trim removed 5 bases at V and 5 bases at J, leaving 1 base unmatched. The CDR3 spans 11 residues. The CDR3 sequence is CSAPSGNEQYF. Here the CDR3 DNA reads TGCAGTGCTCCTAGCGGGAACGAGCAGTACTTC.

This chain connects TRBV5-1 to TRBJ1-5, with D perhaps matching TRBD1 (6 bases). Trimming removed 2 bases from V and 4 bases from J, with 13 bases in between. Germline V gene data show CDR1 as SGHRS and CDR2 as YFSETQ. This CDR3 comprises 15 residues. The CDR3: CASSFSGAPNQPQHF. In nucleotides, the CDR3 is TGCGCCAGCAGCTTCTCAGGGGCCCCAAATCAGCCCCAGCATTTT. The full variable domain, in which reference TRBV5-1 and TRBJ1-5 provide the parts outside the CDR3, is KAGVTQTPRYLIKTRGQQVTLSCSPISGHRSVSWYQQTPGQGLQFLFEYFSETQRNKGNFPGRFSGRQFSNSRSEMNVSTLELGDSALYLCASSFSGAPNQPQHFGDGTRLSIL.

As DNA, the CDR3 is TGTGCCAGCAGCGCCCAAAATCAGCCCCAGCATTTT. Translating gives CASSAQNQPQHF. The chain is built from TRBV7-9 and TRBJ1-5; unclear D gene. Trimming took off 5 bases at V and 4 bases at J, with 6 bases between the two ends. The CDR3 has 12 residues. The germline gives CDR1 SEHNR, CDR2 FQNEAQ (reference sequence).